This TCR beta chain comes out of a study of tumor-infiltrating lymphocytes in primary liver carcinoma. Co-extracting RNA and DNA was done with 20-30 mg of unsorted bulk tissue as input. Surgical resection served as treatment for the primary liver carcinoma of these patients. With respect to this clonotype: Its antigen remains unidentified. The junction departs from the called germline gene at one end, perhaps through a read error.

Study outcomes and limitations: Tumor region pairs showed greater overlap than either tumor-adjacent or tumor-blood pairs did.

From 400 to 500 ng total RNA, TCR beta cDNA was generated with a primer in the constant region. A slightly modified ARM-PCR protocol with three nested multiplex PCR rounds produced these TCR beta libraries. In the first two PCR rounds, TRBV1-TRBV30 forward primers were paired with a C-beta reverse primer, and each round lasted approximately 10 cycles. MiXCR was run by TCRdb on the multiplex PCR reads, yielding one entry per CDR3 protein. The sample consists of about 66,000 distinct CDR3 sequences, around 64% of them appearing once. The CDR3 loop spans 16 amino acids. The germline gives CDR1 LGHNA, CDR2 YNFKEQ.

What was sequenced was liver tumor tissue from sampling region 4. Subset here: tumor region T4, right-lateral pole. This sequence joins TRBV4-2 and TRBJ2-2; 10 positions agree with TRBD2. The TCR originated in a man aged 40-50 years with primary liver carcinoma and hepatitis B virus infection. The CDR3 coding sequence is TGTGCCAGCAGTCAAGATCGACTAGCGGGCACCGGGGAGCCGTTTTTT. This encodes CASSQDRLAGTGEPFF.